This T cell receptor (beta chain) stems from a study of tissue T cells after allogeneic stem cell transplantation. The CDR3 is 14 residues long. Germline V gene lookup returns CDR1 SEHNR and CDR2 FQNEAQ (reference sequence). Deletions cut 1 base from V and 6 bases from J, with 13 bases between. Sequencing was performed with immunoSEQ multiplex PCR; in TCRdb, only in-frame clones are kept and a portion is missing. The sample has 25,000 to 35,000 clones, 85% seen once. Sequencing was performed on blood, taken before transplantation. This TCR was sampled from a woman aged 18 to 55 who later had graft-versus-host disease after an allogeneic stem cell transplant. The V gene is TRBV7-9, the J gene TRBJ2-7, with D perhaps TRBD2 (5 bases). The CDR3, as DNA: TGTGCCAGCAGCTTAGGTTCTCTAGCTGCCGAGCAGTACTTC. Translated, it gives CASSLGSLAAEQYF.